This is a list of T cell receptor beta chains from one sample in a study of T cell repertoires in cytomegalovirus infection. TCRdb re-analysed the reads in MiXCR, keeping a single row per CDR3 protein. The top ten hold around 6.9% of the sample, which has roughly 240,000 distinct CDR3 sequences, around 6.6% seen once. The sample was PBMCs. These receptors all come from a human donor in good health (CMV status not recorded). Some clones in this sample may be carry-over from other donors' samples. The CDR3 runs from the conserved cysteine through the conserved F or W. Each record gives: D gene, J gene, clone size, V gene, CDR3 length, CDR3 DNA, CDR3 protein. The D gene is left open where the match is weak. The listing skips clone size in some rows; elsewhere it reads once, few, many or a size class.

NA,TRBJ2-2,many,TRBV5-6,15,TGTGCCAGCAGCTCAAATATACAGGGAAATAGGGAGCTGTTTTTT,CASSSNIQGNRELFF
NA,TRBJ2-3,many,TRBV7-2,14,TGTGCCAGCAGCAAACAGGGAATCGGAGATACGCAGTATTTT,CASSKQGIGDTQYF
NA,TRBJ1-1,many,TRBV6-2/TRBV6-3,15,TGTGCCAGCAGCCCTCGTCCCACGGGACGCACTGAAGCTTTCTTT,CASSPRPTGRTEAFF
TRBD1,TRBJ2-1,many,TRBV6-6,15,TGTGCCAGCAGGAAGGGGACAGGGAACTACAATGAGCAGTTCTTC,CASRKGTGNYNEQFF
NA,TRBJ2-6,NA,TRBV2,14,TGTGCCAGCAGTGGAGACCCCGGGGCCAACGTCCTGACTTTC,CASSGDPGANVLTF
NA,TRBJ1-2,few,TRBV29-1,12,TGCAGGGGAACAGGAACTAACTATGGCTACACCTTC,CRGTGTNYGYTF
TRBD1,TRBJ1-1,many,TRBV5-1,14,TGCGCCAGCAGCTTGGCCAGGGGGCGAACTGAAGCTTTCTTT,CASSLARGRTEAFF
NA,TRBJ1-6,few,TRBV5-1,13,TGCGCCAGCAAAACCTCGGGGGTGGCACCCCTCCACTTT,CASKTSGVAPLHF
TRBD1,TRBJ1-1,many,TRBV2,14,TGTGCCAGCAGTACCACAGGGGGGAACACTGAAGCTTTCTTT,CASSTTGGNTEAFF
NA,TRBJ1-1,many,TRBV6-2/TRBV6-3,15,TGTGCCAGTACAAACCGTCGGGCGGTGGACACTGAAGCTTTCTTT,CASTNRRAVDTEAFF
NA,TRBJ1-1,NA,TRBV13,14,TGTGCCAGCAGCTTACAGGCAGGGAAGACTGAAGCTTTCTTT,CASSLQAGKTEAFF
NA,TRBJ1-1,many,TRBV12-3/TRBV12-4,16,TGTGCCAGCAGTTTAGCGCTAGGGACGGGGGATCCCGAAGCTTTCTTT,CASSLALGTGDPEAFF
NA,TRBJ2-1,NA,TRBV10-1,12,TGCGCCAGCAGCGATCGAATGGATGAGCAGTTCTTC,CASSDRMDEQFF
NA,TRBJ1-1,many,TRBV6-1,14,TGTGCCAGCAGTTTACAGAGTATGAACACTGAAGCTTTCTTT,CASSLQSMNTEAFF
NA,TRBJ2-1,many,TRBV5-1,14,TGCGCCACCACCATCCAGGGGGGCTACAATGAGCAGTTCTTC,CATTIQGGYNEQFF
NA,TRBJ2-4,many,TRBV6-2/TRBV6-3,17,TGTGCCAGCAGTCCCCCGGGGGTTACCCTAGCCAAAAACATTCAGTACTTC,CASSPPGVTLAKNIQYF
NA,TRBJ1-1,many,TRBV28,14,TGTGCCAGCAGCTCCCGGGACACAACATTCTCAGCTTTCTTT,CASSSRDTTFSAFF
NA,TRBJ2-4,many,TRBV7-2,13,TGTGCCAGCAGCTTGATAGCCAAAAACATTCAGTACTTC,CASSLIAKNIQYF
TRBD2,TRBJ2-2,many,TRBV11-2,15,TGTGCCAGCAGCCGAGGGACTAGCTCCACCGGGGAGCTGTTTTTT,CASSRGTSSTGELFF
NA,TRBJ2-3,many,TRBV7-2,13,TGTGCCAGCTCAGGGACACCGGAAGGTACGCAGTATTTT,CASSGTPEGTQYF
NA,TRBJ1-1,many,TRBV30,13,TGTGCCTGGAGTGTGACGGGTACTACTGAAGCTTTCTTT,CAWSVTGTTEAFF
TRBD2,TRBJ2-5,many,TRBV6-1,15,TGTGCCAGCAGTGAAGGGGCGGGGGGGCCCCAGACCCAGTACTTC,CASSEGAGGPQTQYF
NA,TRBJ2-1,many,TRBV7-2,14,TGTGCCAGCAGCTTAGGGGGGACATACAATGAGCAGTTCTTC,CASSLGGTYNEQFF
NA,TRBJ1-1,NA,TRBV7-9,16,TGTGCCAGCAGCCTCCCGCTGGGGGTGGGAAACACTGAAGCTTTCTTT,CASSLPLGVGNTEAFF
NA,TRBJ1-5,many,TRBV6-5,14,TGTGCCAGCAGTTACTCGGAGGTCAATCAGCCCCAGCATTTT,CASSYSEVNQPQHF
NA,TRBJ1-5,many,TRBV12-3/TRBV12-4,13,TGTGCCAGCAGTTTAACGGGTGCGGGGCCCCAGCATTTT,CASSLTGAGPQHF
NA,TRBJ1-2,NA,TRBV6-5,15,TGTGCCAGCGCCCTGGGAGGGGAAGAGCTCCATGGCTACACCTTC,CASALGGEELHGYTF
NA,TRBJ1-1,many,TRBV20-1,14,TGCAGTGCTAGAAGGGGGGGTCAGGACACTGAAGCTTTCTTT,CSARRGGQDTEAFF
TRBD2,TRBJ2-3,many,TRBV12-3/TRBV12-4,16,TGTGCCAGCAGTACCCTTCCGGCGGGGGGAACAGATACGCAGTATTTT,CASSTLPAGGTDTQYF
NA,TRBJ2-1,NA,TRBV5-1,14,TGCGCCAGCAGCCCACGGACCGGGCCAAATGAGCAGTTCTTC,CASSPRTGPNEQFF
TRBD1,TRBJ2-7,NA,TRBV28,16,TGTGCCAGCAGTTTCGTCTCGGGGACAGGGGTTTACGAGCAGTACTTC,CASSFVSGTGVYEQYF
NA,TRBJ2-7,many,TRBV5-1,14,TGCGCCAGCAGCTTATGGACGGGAAACTACGAGCAGTACTTC,CASSLWTGNYEQYF
TRBD1,TRBJ2-3,few,TRBV12-3/TRBV12-4,14,TGTGCCAGCAGTCGGGACAGGGTAGCAGATACGCAGTATTTT,CASSRDRVADTQYF
TRBD1,TRBJ2-3,many,TRBV6-6,16,TGTGCCAGCAGTTATGGGACAGCGAGCTACACAGATACGCAGTATTTT,CASSYGTASYTDTQYF
TRBD1,TRBJ1-2,many,TRBV7-2,18,TGTGCCAGCAGCTCCCACTCCGCCGACAGGGGGCGAGGGGATGGCTACACCTTC,CASSSHSADRGRGDGYTF
TRBD1,TRBJ1-2,many,TRBV19,14,TGTGCCAGTAGTGGACAGGGCTTTAACTATGGCTACACCTTC,CASSGQGFNYGYTF
TRBD2,TRBJ2-3,many,TRBV7-8,15,TGTGCCAGCAGCTCACGGGAGGTCGCTGCAGATACGCAGTATTTT,CASSSREVAADTQYF
TRBD1,TRBJ1-2,many,TRBV6-1,15,TGTGCCAGCAGATGGACAGGGGGCGCGGGCTATGGCTACACCTTC,CASRWTGGAGYGYTF
NA,TRBJ1-1,many,TRBV11-1,15,TGTGCCAGCAGCTCTACGACAGGTATCAACACTGAAGCTTTCTTT,CASSSTTGINTEAFF
NA,TRBJ2-1,NA,TRBV6-6,12,TGTGCCAGCCTGTTGAGGGACAATGAGCAGTTCTTC,CASLLRDNEQFF
NA,TRBJ1-5,many,TRBV19,14,TGTGCCAGTAGTGTTAGACAGTGGGATCAGCCCCAGCATTTT,CASSVRQWDQPQHF
TRBD1,TRBJ1-2,many,TRBV6-2/TRBV6-3,15,TGTGCCAGCAGTGACCCCGGGACAGCTTACTATGGCTACACCTTC,CASSDPGTAYYGYTF
NA,TRBJ2-7,many,TRBV7-2,14,TGTGCCAGCAGCCCCCCGGGGGCGGGGCGCGAGCAGTACTTC,CASSPPGAGREQYF
NA,TRBJ1-5,many,TRBV5-1,15,TGCGCCAGCAGCTTGCAAGATCCTAGCAATCAGCCCCAGCATTTT,CASSLQDPSNQPQHF
NA,TRBJ2-5,many,TRBV7-9,13,TGTGCCAGCAGGGAGACCGGCAAGGAGACCCAGTACTTC,CASRETGKETQYF
NA,TRBJ1-5,many,TRBV6-1,13,TGTGCCAGCAGTGAACGATGGGTAGGGATATGGCATTTT,CASSERWVGIWHF